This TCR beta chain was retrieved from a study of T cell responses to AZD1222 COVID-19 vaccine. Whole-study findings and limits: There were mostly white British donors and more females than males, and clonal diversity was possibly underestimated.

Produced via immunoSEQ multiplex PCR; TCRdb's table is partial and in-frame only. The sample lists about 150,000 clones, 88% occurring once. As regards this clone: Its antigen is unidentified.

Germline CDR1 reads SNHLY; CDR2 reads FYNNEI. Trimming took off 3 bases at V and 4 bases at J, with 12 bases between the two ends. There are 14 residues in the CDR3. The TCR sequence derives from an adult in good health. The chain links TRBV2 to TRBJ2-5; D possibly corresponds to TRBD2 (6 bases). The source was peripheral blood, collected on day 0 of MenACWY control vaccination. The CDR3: CASSERLGGETQYF. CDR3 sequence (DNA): TGTGCCAGCAGTGAGAGACTAGGAGGAGAGACCCAGTACTTC.